This entry lists 17 T cell receptor beta chains sequenced from one sample in a study of beta chain features in type 1 diabetes. These receptors lack a known antigen. Every bit of the isolated RNA underwent reverse transcription, so sequencing read expressed TCRB transcripts. Produced via immunoSEQ multiplex PCR; TCRdb's table is partial and in-frame only. The table includes hundreds of thousands of clones, under 15% detected once. Study-level points and caveats: When Type 1 diabetes patients were examined, their TCRB CDR3s proved moderately but significantly shorter in all four CD4+ subsets.

Sequenced material: naive CD4+ T cells from blood. The receptor source for this set is a man aged 18 to 29 with type 1 diabetes.

The V gene is TRBV12-5, the J gene TRBJ1-5; no definite D call. The CDR3 has 12 residues. From germline, CDR1 is LGHNT and CDR2 FRNRAP. The ends were cut back, 1 base at V and 10 bases at J, with 8 bases in the middle. The CDR3 DNA reads as TGTGCTAGTGGTTTGGGCCATTCCCCCCAGCATTTT. Encoded protein: CASGLGHSPQHF.

J is TRBJ1-6 and V is TRBV7-2; D unclear. V was clipped by 1 base and J by 0 bases, with 7 bases between them. The CDR3 is 16 residues long. CDR1 is SGHTA and CDR2 is FQGNSA in the germline V gene. The CDR3 loop reads CASSLGPSSYNSPLHF. CDR3 in DNA: TGTGCCAGCAGCTTAGGGCCGAGCTCCTATAATTCACCCCTCCACTTT.

The chain joins TRBV7-9 to TRBJ1-3, with unresolved D. The V gene lost 5 bases and the J gene lost 0 bases, with 5 bases spanning the gap. Germline CDR1 and CDR2: SEHNR and FQNEAQ (reference sequence). CDR3 size: 13 residues. CDR3 loop: CASSPDSGNTIYF. CDR3 DNA sequence: TGTGCCAGCAGCCCTGACTCTGGAAACACCATATATTTT.

The chain links TRBV7-9 to TRBJ2-2; D call uncertain. V was trimmed by 5 bases and J by 0 bases, leaving 19 bases between them. This CDR3 is built from 18 residues. Germline lookup yields CDR1 SEHNR and CDR2 FQNEAQ (reference sequence). The CDR3 DNA is TGTGCCAGCAGCCCAGTGCCCCAAGGTTTTTCGAACACCGGGGAGCTGTTTTTT. Protein sequence: CASSPVPQGFSNTGELFF.

This clone was recorded a few times. The V gene is TRBV5-6, the J gene TRBJ2-2; D is uncertain. The CDR3 spans 16 residues. Trimming took 4 bases from V and 0 from J, leaving 13 bases between them. In germline, CDR1 is SGHDT, CDR2 YYEEEE. This CDR3 is CASSPGWLANTGELFF. Here the CDR3 DNA reads TGTGCCAGCAGCCCCGGGTGGCTCGCGAACACCGGGGAGCTGTTTTTT.

The rearrangement joins TRBV10-2 to TRBJ1-6; D is unclear. Germline CDR1 reads WSHSY; CDR2 reads SAAADI. Trimming cost V 2 bases and J 8 bases, with 7 bases left between them. CDR3 length: 13 amino acids. The chain's CDR3 is CASSEVRDSPLHF. DNA for the CDR3: TGCGCCAGCAGTGAGGTTAGAGATTCACCCCTCCACTTT.

This clone has only a few counts. The J gene is TRBJ2-1, the V gene TRBV29-1; D ambiguous. From germline, CDR1 is SQVTM and CDR2 ANQGSEA. Trimming pared 4 bases from V and 8 bases from J, leaving 12 bases between. The CDR3 sequence is 12 residues long. CDR3 coding DNA: TGCAGCGTTGCCCAAGGGCTAGATGAGCAGTTCTTC. It codes for CSVAQGLDEQFF.

The J gene is TRBJ2-1, the V gene TRBV7-3; TRBD2 agrees at 10 bases. V trimming: 2 bases; J trimming: 6 bases; junction bases outside the gene matches: 7. CDR3 size: 16 residues. Per the germline V gene, CDR1 is SGHTA and CDR2 is FQGTGA. The CDR3 DNA reads TGTGCCAGCAGCTTATTTCCGGGACTAGCGCGCAATGAGCAGTTCTTC. It specifies CASSLFPGLARNEQFF.

This clone was counted a few times. The chain joins TRBV5-4 to TRBJ1-2, with 11 bases matching TRBD1. Germline assignment: CDR1 SGHNT and CDR2 YYREEE (reference sequence). The CDR3 runs to 15 residues. The junction had 3 bases not matched to a gene; V was cut back by 3 bases and J by 2 bases. CDR3 coding DNA: TGTGCCAGCAGCTCGTGGACAGGGGGCAACTATGGCTACACCTTC. Translating gives CASSSWTGGNYGYTF.

The gene calls are TRBV30 and TRBJ2-2; 7 nucleotides align to TRBD1. This CDR3 spans 15 amino acids. J gave up 0 bases and V 5 bases, and 6 bases lay outside the gene matches. Germline lookup yields CDR1 GTSNPN and CDR2 SVGIG (reference sequence). CDR3 sequence: CAWARDRPNTGELFF. CDR3 coding DNA: TGTGCCTGGGCCCGGGACAGACCGAACACCGGGGAGCTGTTTTTT.

This clone was counted a few times. The chain has TRBV30 and TRBJ1-2; D possibly corresponds to TRBD1 (6 bases). Per germline, CDR1 GTSNPN and CDR2 SVGIG (reference sequence). The CDR3 contains 14 residues. V gave up 2 bases and J gave up 7 bases, with 17 bases separating them. The CDR3 coding sequence is TGTGCCTGGAGTCTTAGGACTTCAGGGGCTGGCTACACCTTC. As protein: CAWSLRTSGAGYTF.

The rearrangement uses TRBV10-1 and TRBJ1-1; no firm D call. The V gene lost 2 bases and the J gene lost 1 base, with 8 bases spanning the gap. Germline lookup yields CDR1 WNHNN and CDR2 SYGVQD (reference sequence). The CDR3 contains 14 residues. The chain's CDR3 is CASSEGYPNTEAFF. In DNA, the CDR3 is TGCGCCAGCAGTGAGGGCTACCCGAACACTGAAGCTTTCTTT.

This chain joins TRBV6-1 and TRBJ2-5; a possible D gene is TRBD1 (6 bases). The CDR3 extends over 15 amino acids. The germline V gene has CDR1 MNHNS and CDR2 SASEGT. Trimming took 0 bases from V and 5 from J, leaving 13 bases between them. DNA of the CDR3: TGTGCCAGCAGTGAAGCGAAGGACAGTTGGGAGACCCAGTACTTC. The encoded protein is CASSEAKDSWETQYF.

This clone was observed a handful of times. This chain joins TRBV19 and TRBJ1-1; D ambiguous. Germline V gives CDR1 LNHDA, CDR2 SQIVND (reference sequence). With 7 bases removed from V and 9 bases from J, the gap between germline ends came to 21 bases. There are 14 residues in the CDR3. The DNA of the CDR3 is TGTGCCAGTACCACTCTCGACCCGTTACGGAAAGCTTTCTTT. This gives the protein CASTTLDPLRKAFF.

The chain is built from TRBV10-3 and TRBJ2-7; 10 positions match TRBD2. V gave up 6 bases and J gave up 0 bases; unmatched junction bases: 5. The CDR3 is 15 amino acids. Germline V gene lookup returns CDR1 ENHRY and CDR2 SYGVKD. CDR3 in DNA: TGTGCCATCAGACCAGGACTAGCGGACTCCTACGAGCAGTACTTC. This codes for CAIRPGLADSYEQYF.

This clone has more than one count but fewer than ten. This rearrangement joins TRBV5-1 to TRBJ2-1; a possible D gene is TRBD2 (6 bases). This CDR3 spans 14 amino acids. The germline CDR1 and CDR2 sequences are SGHRS and YFSETQ. V lost 0 bases and J lost 6, with 10 bases in between. The CDR3 spells CASSLGSGGNEQFF. CDR3 sequence (DNA): TGCGCCAGCAGCTTGGGATCCGGGGGCAATGAGCAGTTCTTC.

This clone was found a few times. The rearrangement joins TRBV11-3 to TRBJ2-5; a weak D match, TRBD1 (5 bases). This CDR3 is 15 amino acids long. The germline V and J ends were trimmed by 3 bases and 1 base, with 12 bases remaining between them. CDR1 is SGHNT and CDR2 is YENEEA in the germline V gene. CDR3 bases: TGTGCCAGCAGCTTGCTCGTAGGGGCCCAAGAGACCCAGTACTTC. Translated: CASSLLVGAQETQYF.